This TCR beta chain was profiled in a study of blood T cell repertoires in COVID-19. Repertoires were generated with immunoSEQ multiplex PCR, while TCRdb's copy carries only in-frame clones and drops some. The sample holds around 140,000 clones, 80% seen once. The CDR3 extends over 15 amino acids. Per germline, CDR1 SNHLY and CDR2 FYNNEI. Trimming shortened V by 8 bases and J by 0 bases, and 17 bases separated the two germline ends. The clonotype comes from a man between 65 and 85 years old who had recovered from COVID-19. The sequencing sample was made of peripheral blood. The V gene is TRBV2, the J gene TRBJ2-7, with D possibly TRBD1 on 5 matching bases. The CDR3 loop is CASQGRPGSSYEQYF. CDR3 bases: TGTGCCAGCCAGGGCAGACCAGGAAGCTCCTACGAGCAGTACTTC.